This record covers a single T cell receptor (beta chain). Since a much larger clone is just one base distant, this may be a read error. Overnight CMV lysate stimulation of fresh PBMCs defined donor CMV status by CD4+ IFNgamma. CD4 T cells were positively selected, then CD8 T cells from the CD4-negative fraction. Cells stained for CD3, CD4, CD8, CD45RA and CD27 were sorted into four subsets. The beta constant-region primer was an equimolar mix of two oligonucleotides covering TRBC1 and TRBC2. Ligated cDNA was amplified by four rounds of PCR with nested alpha and beta constant-region primers and SP2. One entry per CDR3 protein, called by TCRdb with MiXCR from the UMI-ligation and nested PCR reads. The sample shows several thousand distinct CDR3 sequences, less than 5.5% of them seen only once. The length of the CDR3 is 11 residues. Trimming took off 2 bases at V and 9 bases at J, with 8 bases between the two ends. Per germline, CDR1 GTSNPN and CDR2 SVGIG (reference sequence).

This sample was included in a study of naive and memory T cell subsets. The receptor was derived from a human donor in good health. Input material: effector memory CD8+ T cells from blood. Indicated subset: effector memory, CD45RA- CD27-. The V call is TRBV30, the J call TRBJ2-1, with D maybe TRBD2 (5 bases). CDR3 bases: TGTGCCTGGAGTTGTGGAGGTGAGCAGTTCTTC. Encoded protein: CAWSCGGEQFF.